What follows are 13 T cell receptor beta chains derived from one specimen sequenced in a study of cytomegalovirus exposure and HLA in healthy donors. Primers: 60 Vbeta forward and 13 Jbeta reverse. Generated by immunoSEQ multiplex PCR, the TCRdb table keeps only in-frame clones and is missing some. The profile shows 150,000 to 200,000 clones, more than 65% of them singletons. The sequencing sample was made of PBMCs. All receptors come from a young man in good health and CMV-seropositive.

The rearrangement links TRBV10-3 to TRBJ2-1; 9 bases match TRBD2. In germline, CDR1 is ENHRY, CDR2 SYGVKD. This CDR3 spans 17 amino acids. The ends lost 0 bases at V and 5 bases at J; junction bases unmatched: 8. In nucleotides, the CDR3 is TGTGCCATCAGTGAGTCGGCTAGCGGGATCGTAAACAATGAGCAGTTCTTC. This encodes CAISESASGIVNNEQFF.

The CDR3 is CASSHIGGQGSSYEQYF. CDR3 DNA: TGCGCCAGCAGCCACATTGGGGGACAGGGAAGCTCCTACGAGCAGTACTTC. The chain carries TRBV4-1 and TRBJ2-7, with TRBD1 matching 9 bases. J lost 0 bases, V lost 3 bases, and 9 bases had no gene match. This CDR3 is 17 amino acids long. In germline, CDR1 is MGHRA, CDR2 YSYEKL.

This clone was recorded once. The chain uses TRBV4-2 and TRBJ1-1; no firm D call. The CDR3 runs to 14 residues. Between the trimmed V and J ends, which lost 0 bases and 3 bases, there was a span of 8 bases. Germline CDR1 LGHNA, CDR2 YNFKEQ. The CDR3 loop is CASSQDLADTEAFF. The CDR3 DNA reads TGTGCCAGCAGCCAAGATTTGGCGGACACTGAAGCTTTCTTT.

The genes are TRBV19 and TRBJ1-2; 7 bases line up with TRBD1. Germline V gene data show CDR1 as LNHDA and CDR2 as SQIVND (reference sequence). Germline trimming cut 5 bases from V and 3 bases from J; bases unmatched to any gene: 9. CDR3 size: 15 residues. The DNA for the CDR3 is TGTGCCAGTAGTGTCACAGGGGTTTTGGACTATGGCTACACCTTC. Protein: CASSVTGVLDYGYTF.

This chain joins TRBV9 and TRBJ2-7; a weak D match, TRBD1 (5 bases). This CDR3 has 15 amino acids. V lost 0 bases to trimming and J lost 7 bases, with 17 bases between them. Looked up from germline, CDR1 is SGDLS and CDR2 is YYNGEE. CDR3 bases: TGTGCCAGCAGCGTAGGATCAGGGCCCGGAGAAGAGCAGTACTTC. Translating it yields CASSVGSGPGEEQYF.

The V call is TRBV5-4, the J call TRBJ1-2, with a possible D match to TRBD1 (6 bases). Germline-derived CDR1 and CDR2 are SGHNT and YYREEE (reference sequence). Trimming took off 5 bases at V and 8 bases at J, with 25 bases between the two ends. The CDR3 contains 16 residues. CDR3 in amino acids: CASRTGGALHLGGYTF. The CDR3 nucleotides are TGTGCCAGCAGGACCGGGGGGGCTCTCCACTTGGGCGGCTACACCTTC.

The J gene is TRBJ1-2, the V gene TRBV9, with D possibly TRBD1 on 5 matching bases. V was cut by 3 bases and J by 4 bases, with 19 bases left in between. The CDR3 loop spans 16 amino acids. CDR1 SGDLS and CDR2 YYNGEE come from the germline V gene. The CDR3 loop reads CASSANPQGIGYGYTF. Here the CDR3 DNA reads TGTGCCAGCAGCGCCAATCCGCAGGGTATCGGCTATGGCTACACCTTC.

The rearrangement links TRBV4-2 to TRBJ2-7; possibly TRBD1 for D (5 bases). The CDR3 is 15 residues long. The germline CDR1 and CDR2 sequences are LGHNA and YNFKEQ. V was shortened by 0 bases and J by 1 base, with 10 bases between the two germline ends. The CDR3 nucleotides read TGTGCCAGCAGCCAAGAGACACAGGTGTCCTACGAGCAGTACTTC. Translation: CASSQETQVSYEQYF.

The chain links TRBV9 to TRBJ1-2, with D possibly TRBD1 on 6 matching bases. The CDR3 runs to 14 residues. Per germline, CDR1 SGDLS and CDR2 YYNGEE. The V and J ends lost 4 bases and 8 bases respectively, with 18 bases between them. Written as DNA, the CDR3 is TGTGCCAGCAGCCCATTCGACAGGCCCGGGGGCTACACCTTC. Amino acids: CASSPFDRPGGYTF.

This chain joins TRBV29-1 and TRBJ2-7, with TRBD2 as a possible D gene (6 bases). Trimming cost V 8 bases and J 3 bases, with 26 bases left between them. CDR1 is SQVTM and CDR2 is ANQGSEA in the germline V gene. The CDR3 is 16 amino acids. CDR3 sequence reads: CSPRRRDGLPIYEQYF. The CDR3 DNA sequence: TGCAGCCCCCGACGGAGGGATGGACTACCGATCTACGAGCAGTACTTC.

A few counts support this clone. The CDR3 DNA is TGCGCCAGCAGTGGAACCAGGTCGAACACCGGGGAGCTGTTTTTT. Translated, it gives CASSGTRSNTGELFF. V is TRBV10-1 and J is TRBJ2-2, with unresolved D. Trimming took 4 bases from V and 0 from J, leaving 9 bases between them. The CDR3 is 15 amino acids. The germline CDR1 and CDR2 sequences are WNHNN and SYGVQD (reference sequence).

The chain recombines TRBV2 with TRBJ1-5; no clear D gene. This CDR3 comprises 15 residues. Trimming removed 4 bases from V and 2 bases from J, with 12 bases in between. Germline V gene data show CDR1 as SNHLY and CDR2 as FYNNEI. The CDR3 bases are TGTGCCAGCAGTGGGCGGTTGGAGGGCAATCAGCCCCAGCATTTT. Translating it yields CASSGRLEGNQPQHF.

V gene TRBV5-4 combines with J gene TRBJ2-2; TRBD1 might be the D (5 bases). CDR3 size: 17 residues. Germline lookup yields CDR1 SGHNT and CDR2 YYREEE (reference sequence). Deletions cut 2 bases from V and 2 bases from J, with 16 bases between. This CDR3 is CASSFVRTRSNTGELFF. CDR3 nucleotides: TGTGCCAGCAGCTTTGTCCGGACACGCAGTAACACCGGGGAGCTGTTTTTT.